The 14 T cell receptor beta chains below all came from one sample that was sequenced in a study of blood T cell repertoires in COVID-19. The method was immunoSEQ multiplex PCR; TCRdb's version includes in-frame clones alone and lacks a portion of them. The data hold about 200,000 clones, with roughly 81% observed a single time. Sequencing used peripheral blood. All receptors derive from a woman at least 80 years old with acute or convalescent COVID-19.

The J gene is TRBJ1-4, the V gene TRBV27; 7 bases match TRBD1. Germline lookup yields CDR1 MNHEY and CDR2 SMNVEV (reference sequence). The length of the CDR3 is 17 residues. V dropped 6 bases and J dropped 7; count of bases not matched to a gene: 17. The CDR3 nucleotides are TGTGCCAGCAGCCGCTTCGGGGGAACAGGGGTTGCTGAAAAACTGTTTTTT. Translated: CASSRFGGTGVAEKLFF.

The chain carries TRBV7-9 and TRBJ2-3; D is undetermined. Germline values: CDR1 SEHNR, CDR2 FQNEAQ (reference sequence). The CDR3 runs to 15 residues. Trimming left V 5 bases short and J 2 bases short, with 14 bases between. The CDR3 region is CASSLPLPHTDTQYF. In nucleotides, the CDR3 is TGTGCCAGCAGCCTCCCACTGCCCCACACAGATACGCAGTATTTT. The entire variable domain, with the rest obtained from reference TRBV7-9 and TRBJ2-3, is as follows: DTGVSQNPRHKITKRGQNVTFRCDPISEHNRLYWYRQTLGQGPEFLTYFQNEAQLEKSRLLSDRFSAERPKGSFSTLEIQRTEQGDSAMYLCASSLPLPHTDTQYFGPGTRLTVL.

This clone was found many times. The genes are TRBV25-1 and TRBJ1-1; D gene uncertain. Looked up from germline, CDR1 is MGHDK and CDR2 is SYGVNS. Trimming shortened V by 8 bases and J by 0 bases, and 4 bases separated the two germline ends. The CDR3 has 11 residues. CDR3 protein: CASSMNTEAFF. The DNA for the CDR3 is TGTGCCAGCTCAATGAACACTGAAGCTTTCTTT.

Only one count was recorded for this clone. This chain uses TRBV28 with TRBJ2-3; D is perhaps TRBD1 (5 bases). In germline, CDR1 is MDHEN, CDR2 SYDVKM. This CDR3 spans 14 amino acids. V lost 1 base, J lost 5 bases, and 10 bases lay in between. CDR3 protein: CASSLSRTQDTQYF. The CDR3 DNA follows: TGTGCCAGCAGTTTATCCCGGACACAAGATACGCAGTATTTT.

The chain is built from TRBV7-9 and TRBJ2-3, with TRBD1 as a possible D gene (5 bases). Between the trimmed V and J ends, which lost 2 bases and 7 bases, there was a span of 10 bases. Germline V gene lookup returns CDR1 SEHNR and CDR2 FQNEAQ (reference sequence). The CDR3 has 13 amino acids. CDR3: CASSLQGENTQYF. CDR3 bases: TGTGCCAGCAGCTTACAAGGGGAAAATACGCAGTATTTT. The whole variable domain, filled in from reference TRBV7-9 and TRBJ2-3, reads DTGVSQNPRHKITKRGQNVTFRCDPISEHNRLYWYRQTLGQGPEFLTYFQNEAQLEKSRLLSDRFSAERPKGSFSTLEIQRTEQGDSAMYLCASSLQGENTQYFGPGTRLTVL.

The chain couples TRBV6-6 to TRBJ1-6, with 7 bases identical to TRBD1. This CDR3 has 13 amino acids. CDR1 and CDR2 (germline): MNHNY, SVGAGI (reference sequence). V dropped 7 bases and J dropped 9; count of bases not matched to a gene: 6. As DNA, the CDR3 is TGTGCCAGCATGGACAGGCCCGTTTCACCCCTCCACTTT. This translates into CASMDRPVSPLHF.

The V call is TRBV5-1, the J call TRBJ2-5; 10 nucleotides line up with TRBD2. This CDR3 has 15 residues. Germline values: CDR1 SGHRS, CDR2 YFSETQ. Trimming cost V 4 bases and J 2 bases; bases outside gene matches: 5. The CDR3 reads CASSPQTSGQETQYF. The DNA for the CDR3 is TGCGCCAGCAGCCCCCAGACTAGCGGGCAAGAGACCCAGTACTTC.

V and J are TRBV10-2 and TRBJ1-6; 8 nucleotides match TRBD1. The CDR3 runs 15 residues. CDR1 is WSHSY and CDR2 is SAAADI in the germline V gene. With V trimmed by 2 bases and J by 4 bases, 1 base remained unmatched. The CDR3 loop reads CASSEGDRYNSPLHF. The CDR3 DNA reads TGCGCCAGCAGTGAGGGGGACAGGTATAATTCACCCCTCCACTTT.

The V call is TRBV29-1, the J call TRBJ1-1; D not resolved. V lost 0 bases, J lost 5 bases, and 4 bases lay in between. The CDR3 is 11 amino acids. CDR1 is SQVTM, CDR2 ANQGSEA, per germline. CDR3 DNA sequence: TGCAGCGTTGAAGACGTAACTGAAGCTTTCTTT. Amino acid sequence: CSVEDVTEAFF.

V is TRBV5-6 and J is TRBJ1-2, with TRBD1 identical over 10 bases. This CDR3 spans 13 amino acids. Germline V gene sequence: CDR1 SGHDT, CDR2 YYEEEE. V gave up 4 bases and J gave up 8 bases; unmatched junction bases: 5. The CDR3 here is CASSGGTGDGYTF. The DNA of the CDR3 is TGTGCCAGCAGCGGAGGGACAGGGGACGGCTACACCTTC. Full variable domain (missing parts from reference TRBV5-6 and TRBJ1-2): DAGVTQSPTHLIKTRGQQVTLRCSPKSGHDTVSWYQQALGQGPQFIFQYYEEEERQRGNFPDRFSGHQFPNYSSELNVNALLLGDSALYLCASSGGTGDGYTFGSGTRLTVV.

The chain joins TRBV11-2 to TRBJ2-7; TRBD2 agrees at 13 bases. The CDR3 length is 16 residues. With 5 bases clipped from V and 6 bases from J, the junction kept 10 bases outside the gene matches. Germline loops: CDR1 SGHAT, CDR2 FQNNGV. As DNA, the CDR3 is TGTGCCAGCAGCCTAACCACTGGACTAGCGGGGGTCGAGCAGTACTTC. Amino acid sequence: CASSLTTGLAGVEQYF.

The V gene is TRBV27, the J gene TRBJ2-7; D is unclear. There are 13 residues in the CDR3. Germline loops: CDR1 MNHEY, CDR2 SMNVEV (reference sequence). V lost 4 bases and J 9 bases, leaving 16 bases between the germline ends. The CDR3 spells CASSSAQSRRQYF. The DNA of the CDR3 is TGTGCCAGCAGTTCAGCCCAGAGCAGGCGGCAGTACTTC.

The chain employs TRBV19 and TRBJ2-1; 10 nucleotides match TRBD2. Germline CDR1 reads LNHDA; CDR2 reads SQIVND (reference sequence). V was clipped by 4 bases and J by 5 bases; unmatched bases: 5. This CDR3 is 15 amino acids long. The CDR3 sequence is CASSRTSGGDNEQFF. CDR3 DNA: TGTGCCAGTAGTAGGACTAGCGGCGGTGACAATGAGCAGTTCTTC.

The rearrangement joins TRBV6-5 to TRBJ2-3; D is unresolved. The CDR3 has 14 amino acids. V was trimmed by 2 bases and J by 2 bases, leaving 8 bases between them. The germline gives CDR1 MNHEY, CDR2 SVGAGI. Here the CDR3 reads CASSYRVPTDTQYF. In DNA form, the CDR3 reads TGTGCCAGCAGTTACCGGGTTCCCACAGATACGCAGTATTTT.